These 3 T cell receptor beta chains originate from one sample sequenced in a study of immune cell composition in non-small cell lung cancer. Assay: immunoSEQ multiplex PCR; the TCRdb copy retains only in-frame clones and omits some. The sample lists over 3,500 clones, about two thirds occurring once. The sample comprised lung tumor tissue. The source of these receptors is a human donor with non-small cell lung cancer.

The chain combines TRBV4-1 with TRBJ1-2, with 7 bases identical to TRBD1. This CDR3 comprises 14 residues. CDR1 and CDR2 from the germline V gene are MGHRA and YSYEKL. V dropped 2 bases and J dropped 9; count of bases not matched to a gene: 9. CDR3: CASSQLQGGRSYTF. The DNA for the CDR3 is TGCGCCAGCAGCCAACTTCAGGGGGGACGGAGCTACACCTTC.

The V gene is TRBV29-1, the J gene TRBJ1-3, with no clear D. V was trimmed by 1 base and J by 5 bases, leaving 12 bases between them. Germline V CDR1 and CDR2: SQVTM, ANQGSEA. This CDR3 contains 14 residues. CDR3 loop: CSVEGRGDRNTIYF. The CDR3 DNA follows: TGCAGCGTTGAAGGGCGGGGAGACCGAAACACCATATATTTT.

This clone has only a few counts. This chain links TRBV15 with TRBJ2-1; 12 nucleotides match TRBD2. Germline lookup yields CDR1 LNHNV and CDR2 YYDKDF (reference sequence). This CDR3 has 19 amino acids. V was pared by 1 base and J by 5 bases, with 12 bases of the junction left unmatched. CDR3 nucleotides: TGTGCCACCAGCAGAGCCTCCCGGACTAGCGGGGTAATAGACAATGAGCAGTTCTTC. This gives the protein CATSRASRTSGVIDNEQFF.